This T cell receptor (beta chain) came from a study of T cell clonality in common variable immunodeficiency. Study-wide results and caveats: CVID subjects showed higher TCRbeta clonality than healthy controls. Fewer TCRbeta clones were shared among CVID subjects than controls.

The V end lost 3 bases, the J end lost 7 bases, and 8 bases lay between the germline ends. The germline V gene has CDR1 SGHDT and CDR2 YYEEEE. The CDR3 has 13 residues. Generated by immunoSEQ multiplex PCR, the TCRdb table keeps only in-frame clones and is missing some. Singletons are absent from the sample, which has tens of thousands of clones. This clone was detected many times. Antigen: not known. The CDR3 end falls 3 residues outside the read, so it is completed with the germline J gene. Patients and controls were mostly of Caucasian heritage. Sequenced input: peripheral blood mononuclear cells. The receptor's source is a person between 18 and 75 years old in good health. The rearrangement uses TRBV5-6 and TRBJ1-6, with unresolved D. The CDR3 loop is CASSWTGNSPLHF. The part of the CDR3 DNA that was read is TGTGCCAGCAGCTGGACGGGGAATTCACCC.